Listed below are T cell receptor beta chains from one sample, sequenced in a study of T cells after yellow fever vaccination. A single record per CDR3 protein comes from TCRdb applying MiXCR to the 5' RACE reads. The profile covers around 500,000 distinct CDR3 sequences, with about a fifth appearing a single time and about 16% taken by the ten largest. This specimen consisted of PBMCs, obtained approximately 22 days after the first yellow fever vaccination. These receptors were obtained from a man aged 18 to 35 who received the YFV17D yellow fever vaccine. Both conserved end residues are part of each CDR3.

>TRBV5-1|TRBJ2-1|13
CASRSLADNEQFF
>TRBV6-5|TRBJ2-3|15
CASSYGDISADTQYF
>TRBV6-1|TRBJ2-1|13
CASRMGPLYEQFF
>TRBV27|TRBJ1-1|14
CASSGWGMNTEAFF
>TRBV7-8|TRBJ2-6|14
CASSELGGANVLTF
>TRBV7-2|TRBJ2-3|16
CASSLLQVTFTDTQYF
>TRBV4-2|TRBJ1-2|15
CASSQKQVPLYGYTF
>TRBV4-1|TRBJ2-1|16
CASSQDRGTRYNEQFF
>TRBV27|TRBJ1-6|13
CASSGQANSPLHF
>TRBV7-2|TRBJ1-1|16
CASSFGGAGKVTEAFF
>TRBV7-6|TRBJ2-5|14
CASSFTRTTPTQYF
>TRBV4-2|TRBJ2-1|14
CASSQDLSYNEQFF
>TRBV12-3/TRBV12-4|TRBJ2-7|16
CASSSHPGQVPGEQYF
>TRBV16|TRBJ2-3|14
CASSQSVSTDTQYF
>TRBV15|TRBJ2-7|14
CATSREGGTYEQYF
>TRBV5-5|TRBJ2-3|15
CASSLGTPSTDTQYF
>TRBV27|TRBJ1-2|14
CASSLTRANYGYTF
>TRBV7-8|TRBJ2-3|16
CASSIRLGTTTDTQYF
>TRBV7-9|TRBJ1-2|14
CASSDPTVGRGYTF
>TRBV9|TRBJ2-7|16
CASSVGETLLRYEQYF
>TRBV7-9|TRBJ1-1|15
CASSLELVTWTEAFF
>TRBV5-5|TRBJ1-5|14
CATSLGSGPQPQHF
>TRBV3-1|TRBJ1-1|15
CASRTRTGGTTEAFF
>TRBV7-8|TRBJ2-2|14
CASTRDRLIGELFF
>TRBV5-6|TRBJ2-1|14
CASSPEVIANEQFF
>TRBV18|TRBJ2-1|14
CASSPVDRHNEQFF